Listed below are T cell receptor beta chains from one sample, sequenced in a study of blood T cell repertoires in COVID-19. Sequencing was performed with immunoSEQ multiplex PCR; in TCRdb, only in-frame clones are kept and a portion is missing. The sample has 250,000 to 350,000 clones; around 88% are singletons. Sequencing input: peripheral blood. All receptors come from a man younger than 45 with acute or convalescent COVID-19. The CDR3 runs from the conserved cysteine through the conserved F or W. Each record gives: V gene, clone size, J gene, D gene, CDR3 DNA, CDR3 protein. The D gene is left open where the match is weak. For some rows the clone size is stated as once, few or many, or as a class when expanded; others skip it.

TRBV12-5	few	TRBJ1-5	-	TGTGCTAGTGGTTTATCCGGTTCTAATCAGCCCCAGCATTTT	CASGLSGSNQPQHF
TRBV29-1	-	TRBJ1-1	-	TGCAGCGTTTTTGACAGACTGAACACTGAAGCTTTCTTT	CSVFDRLNTEAFF
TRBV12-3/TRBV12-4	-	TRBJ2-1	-	TGTGCCAGCAGTTTACGAGGAGATGAGCAGTTCTTC	CASSLRGDEQFF
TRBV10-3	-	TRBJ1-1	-	TGTGCCATCAGTGACCTAAGGACTGTGAACACTGAAGCTTTCTTT	CAISDLRTVNTEAFF
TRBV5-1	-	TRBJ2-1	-	TGCGCCAGCAGCTCTCCCGGGGTAGCAATAAAGCAGAGCTCCTACAATGAGCAGTTCTTC	CASSSPGVAIKQSSYNEQFF
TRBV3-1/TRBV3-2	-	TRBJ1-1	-	TGTGCCAGCAGCCACTACCGGGGGGGCCGTAACACTGAAGCTTTCTTT	CASSHYRGGRNTEAFF
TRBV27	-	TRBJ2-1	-	TGTGCCACCTTAAACTACAATGAGCAGTTCTTC	CATLNYNEQFF
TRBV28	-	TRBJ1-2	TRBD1	TGTGCCAGCACAATACAGGGGGAACTCTATGGCTACACCTTC	CASTIQGELYGYTF
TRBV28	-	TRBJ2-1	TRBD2	TGTGCCAGCAGCAAAAGCGGGGGAAGGTCCAATGAGCAGTTCTTC	CASSKSGGRSNEQFF
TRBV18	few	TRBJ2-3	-	TGTGCCAGCTCACCCTACACAGATACGCAGTATTTT	CASSPYTDTQYF
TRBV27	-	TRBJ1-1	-	TGTGCCAGCAGTTTATCGGAGGGGACTGAAGCTTTCTTT	CASSLSEGTEAFF
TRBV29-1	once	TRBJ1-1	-	TGCAGCGTCTCAGGACAGCAGAACACTGAAGCTTTCTTT	CSVSGQQNTEAFF
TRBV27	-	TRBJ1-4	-	TGTGCCAGCAGTTTAGCGGGGGAAGATGAAAAACTGTTTTTT	CASSLAGEDEKLFF
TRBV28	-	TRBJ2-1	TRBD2	TGTGCCAGCAGTTTTAGTACTAGCGGGAGTAATGAGCAGTTCTTC	CASSFSTSGSNEQFF
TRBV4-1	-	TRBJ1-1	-	TGCGCCAGCAGCCAAGATTATTCGGCGGTCACTGAAGCTTTCTTT	CASSQDYSAVTEAFF
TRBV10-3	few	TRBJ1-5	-	TGTGCCATCAGTGAGAGAGTTGATCAGCCCCAGCATTTT	CAISERVDQPQHF
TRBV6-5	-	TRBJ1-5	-	TGTGCCAGCAAGACAACAGGTAACCCCAATCAGCCCCAGCATTTT	CASKTTGNPNQPQHF
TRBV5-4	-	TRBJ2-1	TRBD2	TGTGCCAGCAGCTTTGGGCTAGCGGGGGGGAATGAGCAGTTCTTC	CASSFGLAGGNEQFF
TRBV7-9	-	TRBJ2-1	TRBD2	TGTGCCAGCAGCCCAAGTGTGCCAACTAGCGGGATCTACAATGAGCAGTTCTTC	CASSPSVPTSGIYNEQFF
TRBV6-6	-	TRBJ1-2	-	TGTGCCAGCAGTTACCTCTTATTAGCTAACTATGGCTACACCTTC	CASSYLLLANYGYTF
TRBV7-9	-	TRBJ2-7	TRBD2	TGTGCCAGCCGATCTAGCGGGAGCAACGAGCAGTACTTC	CASRSSGSNEQYF
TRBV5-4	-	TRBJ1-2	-	TGTGCCAGCAGCCAAAAACTACAGGGTCTGTATGGCTACACCTTC	CASSQKLQGLYGYTF
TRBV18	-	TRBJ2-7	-	TGTGCCAGCTCACCAGACATTAGCTCCTACGAGCAGTACTTC	CASSPDISSYEQYF
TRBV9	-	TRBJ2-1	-	TGTGCCAGCAACCCAAATAGGCAGGGGATCTACAATGAGCAGTTCTTC	CASNPNRQGIYNEQFF
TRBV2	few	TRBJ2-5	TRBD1	TGTGCCAGCAATGCACCGGGACAGCACCAAGAGACCCAGTACTTC	CASNAPGQHQETQYF
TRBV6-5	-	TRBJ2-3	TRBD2	TGTGCCAGCAGTTACGGCGGGAGCGTAGATACGCAGTATTTT	CASSYGGSVDTQYF